Below, 25 T cell receptor beta chains from the same sample are listed, as sequenced in a study of a mutant IDH1 vaccine in newly diagnosed glioma. Time point denoted: week 35, safety follow-up. It was 300 ug of mutant IDH1 20-mer peptide that made up each vaccine dose, given with topical imiquimod. These receptors' targets are unknown. TCRdb keeps only in-frame clones here, not all; method: immunoSEQ multiplex PCR. The sample yields about 32,000 clones, over 70% seen once. The input for sequencing was PBMCs, taken from a glioma patient whose treatment included an IDH1 peptide vaccine. Every receptor here comes from a woman aged 25 to 45 with glioma. Some clones in this sample may be carry-over from other donors' samples.

This clone was detected a few times. The chain has TRBV28 and TRBJ1-5; unclear D gene. Germline V gene data show CDR1 as MDHEN and CDR2 as SYDVKM. Deletions cut 3 bases from V and 0 bases from J, with 12 bases between. The CDR3 is made up of 16 amino acids. CDR3 in DNA: TGTGCCAGCAGTTTGGCGGGTTGGGGTAGCAATCAGCCCCAGCATTTT. Residues: CASSLAGWGSNQPQHF.

The chain uses TRBV19 and TRBJ1-4, with no clear D. The CDR3 extends over 13 amino acids. Trimming left V 6 bases short and J 7 bases short, with 12 bases between. The germline V gene encodes CDR1 LNHDA and CDR2 SQIVND (reference sequence). CDR3 protein: CASRQAGSEKLFF. The CDR3 coding sequence is TGTGCCAGTAGGCAGGCCGGGAGTGAAAAACTGTTTTTT.

The gene calls are TRBV29-1 and TRBJ2-7; tentatively, D is TRBD1 or TRBD2 (5 bases each). There are 14 residues in the CDR3. V was trimmed by 7 bases and J by 3 bases, leaving 19 bases between them. Germline CDR1 SQVTM, CDR2 ANQGSEA. CDR3 region: CSARLGTQGYEQYF. CDR3 nucleotide sequence: TGCAGCGCCCGGTTAGGGACGCAGGGCTACGAGCAGTACTTC.

The chain joins TRBV6-4 to TRBJ1-2; 10 bases match TRBD1. The CDR3 covers 14 residues. Per germline, CDR1 MRHNA and CDR2 SNTAGT. V trimming: 6 bases; J trimming: 5 bases; junction bases outside the gene matches: 6. The CDR3 DNA reads TGTGCCAGCAGCTCCGGGACAGGGGATTATGGCTACACCTTC. Its protein is CASSSGTGDYGYTF.

The chain carries TRBV9 and TRBJ2-1; unclear D gene. The germline gives CDR1 SGDLS, CDR2 YYNGEE. V shed 0 bases and J shed 8 bases, with 6 bases lying between them. The CDR3 is 12 amino acids. CDR3 in DNA: TGTGCCAGCAGCGTAGAACGAGATGAGCAGTTCTTC. Its protein is CASSVERDEQFF.

Only a few counts were recorded for this clone. The V and J genes are TRBV25-1 and TRBJ1-4; D is perhaps TRBD1 (6 bases). Germline lookup yields CDR1 MGHDK and CDR2 SYGVNS. CDR3 length equals 15 residues. The V end lost 8 bases, the J end lost 5 bases, and 18 bases lay between the germline ends. In DNA form, the CDR3 reads TGTGCCAGCCGAGGGGGTTGGGGGGACAATGAAAAACTGTTTTTT. Its translation: CASRGGWGDNEKLFF.

This clone was seen a few times. The chain recombines TRBV4-2 with TRBJ2-1; TRBD2 agrees at 13 bases. The trim removed 3 bases at V and 1 base at J, leaving 9 bases unmatched. Germline assignment: CDR1 LGHNA and CDR2 YNFKEQ. The CDR3 loop spans 19 amino acids. Written as DNA, the CDR3 is TGTGCCAGCAGCCAGAGGACTAGCGGGAGTAGTGGGTCCTACAATGAGCAGTTCTTC. This gives the protein CASSQRTSGSSGSYNEQFF.

This clone was seen only once. This CDR3 reads CAWSVVGTGAQYF. The CDR3 DNA is TGTGCCTGGAGTGTAGTAGGTACCGGGGCGCAGTACTTC. V is TRBV30 and J is TRBJ2-7; TRBD1 or TRBD2 may be the D gene (5 bases each). Germline V CDR1 and CDR2: GTSNPN, SVGIG (reference sequence). Trimming removed 0 bases at V and 9 bases at J, with 15 bases between. The length of the CDR3 is 13 residues.

V gene TRBV29-1 combines with J gene TRBJ2-5; TRBD1 matches at 7 bases. The germline V gene encodes CDR1 SQVTM and CDR2 ANQGSEA. The CDR3 has 12 amino acids. V lost 7 bases and J lost 11; bases outside the gene matches: 13. CDR3 DNA sequence: TGCAGCGCCATGACAGGGTCTGATGAGCAGTACTTC. Its translation: CSAMTGSDEQYF. The full variable domain, in which reference TRBV29-1 and TRBJ2-5 provide the parts outside the CDR3, is SAVISQKPSRDICQRGTSLTIQCQVDSQVTMMFWYRQQPGQSLTLIATANQGSEATYESGFVIDKFPISRPNLTFSTLTVSNMSPEDSSIYLCSAMTGSDEQYFGPGTRLLVL.

This chain joins TRBV5-1 and TRBJ2-5; 14 positions agree with TRBD2. The CDR3 is 19 residues long. Looked up from germline, CDR1 is SGHRS and CDR2 is YFSETQ. V gave up 0 bases and J gave up 5 bases; unmatched junction bases: 12. The CDR3 is CASSLVGLAGEPLGETQYF. For the CDR3, the DNA is TGCGCCAGCAGCTTGGTGGGACTAGCGGGAGAGCCCCTCGGGGAGACCCAGTACTTC.

The rearrangement joins TRBV21-1 to TRBJ1-2. TRBV21-1 is flagged as a pseudogene. The CDR3 runs 16 residues. CDR3 sequence reads: CASSKLATEVDYGYTF. CDR3 DNA: TGTGCCAGCAGCAAACTAGCTACCGAGGTTGACTATGGCTACACCTTC.

The chain couples TRBV2 to TRBJ2-1; D uncertain. The germline V and J ends were trimmed by 4 bases and 0 bases, with 10 bases remaining between them. The CDR3 runs 15 residues. Germline V gene sequence: CDR1 SNHLY, CDR2 FYNNEI. CDR3 coding DNA: TGTGCCAGCAGTGGGCAGGATTCCTCCTACAATGAGCAGTTCTTC. This gives the protein CASSGQDSSYNEQFF.

The V call is TRBV19, the J call TRBJ1-1; D is perhaps TRBD1 (6 bases). The CDR3 sequence is 14 residues long. Germline values: CDR1 LNHDA, CDR2 SQIVND (reference sequence). Trimming removed 7 bases from V and 5 bases from J, with 17 bases in between. The CDR3 nucleotides read TGTGCCAGTACCCCCGGACAGCCCCTGACTGAAGCTTTCTTT. As protein: CASTPGQPLTEAFF.

V gene TRBV14 combines with J gene TRBJ1-2; D perhaps matches TRBD1 (6 bases). Germline lookup yields CDR1 SGHDN and CDR2 FVKESK. CDR3 length: 14 residues. V was trimmed by 2 bases and J by 5 bases, leaving 12 bases between them. CDR3 DNA sequence: TGTGCCAGCAGCCAATTAAACAGGGTGTATGGCTACACCTTC. Translation: CASSQLNRVYGYTF.

V gene TRBV13 combines with J gene TRBJ1-2; 7 positions agree with TRBD1. The CDR3 is 15 residues long. The germline CDR1 and CDR2 sequences are PRHDT and FYEKMQ (reference sequence). The ends lost 5 bases at V and 4 bases at J; junction bases unmatched: 10. Here the CDR3 DNA reads TGTGCCAGCAGCCCCAGAGACAGGGCGATCTATGGCTACACCTTC. Its translation: CASSPRDRAIYGYTF.

This clone ranks as medium-sized. The genes are TRBV19 and TRBJ2-1, with TRBD2 matching over 7 bases. The V and J ends lost 1 base and 9 bases, in that order; junction bases with no gene match: 6. CDR1 LNHDA and CDR2 SQIVND come from the germline V gene (reference sequence). The CDR3 loop spans 14 amino acids. The DNA of the CDR3 is TGTGCCAGTAGTATAGGAGTAGCGGGTTTTGAGCAGTTCTTC. Its translation: CASSIGVAGFEQFF.

V and J are TRBV4-1 and TRBJ1-5; D is undetermined. Germline-derived CDR1 and CDR2 are MGHRA and YSYEKL. This CDR3 region has 13 residues. Deletions cut 3 bases from V and 3 bases from J, with 6 bases between. CDR3 coding DNA: TGCGCCAGCAGCCATCCCAACAATCAGCCCCAGCATTTT. Translated, it gives CASSHPNNQPQHF.

The gene calls are TRBV5-6 and TRBJ2-7; D might be TRBD1 (6 bases). CDR1 and CDR2 (germline): SGHDT, YYEEEE. CDR3 length: 13 residues. Trimming pared 1 base from V and 2 bases from J, leaving 7 bases between. CDR3 sequence (DNA): TGTGCCAGCAGCTTGAACAGGGCCTACGAGCAGTACTTC. This encodes CASSLNRAYEQYF.

The CDR3 DNA follows: TGTGCCAGCAGTCTGATGCGGGAGGGGAGCAATGAGCAGTTCTTC. Protein: CASSLMREGSNEQFF. The V gene is TRBV5-4, the J gene TRBJ2-1; 9 nucleotides align to TRBD2. V lost 5 bases, J lost 6 bases, and 9 bases stayed unmatched. This CDR3 has 15 residues. Germline CDR1 is SGHNT and CDR2 is YYREEE (reference sequence).

This sequence joins TRBV7-2 and TRBJ1-2; D might be TRBD1 (6 bases). V shed 5 bases and J shed 6 bases, with 13 bases lying between them. Germline lookup yields CDR1 SGHTA and CDR2 FQGNSA. This CDR3 contains 13 residues. The CDR3 loop is CASSDLRTDGYTF. Here the CDR3 DNA reads TGTGCCAGCAGCGATCTCCGGACAGATGGCTACACCTTC. Filled out from reference TRBV7-2 and TRBJ1-2, the complete variable domain reads GAGVSQSPSNKVTEKGKDVELRCDPISGHTALYWYRQSLGQGLEFLIYFQGNSAPDKSGLPSDRFSAERTGGSVSTLTIQRTQQEDSAVYLCASSDLRTDGYTFGSGTRLTVV.

This clone has just one count. The chain combines TRBV5-8 with TRBJ2-5, with D tentatively TRBD1 or TRBD2 (5 bases each). The ends were cut back, 4 bases at V and 3 bases at J, with 13 bases in the middle. Germline CDR1 SGHTS, CDR2 YDEGEE. The CDR3 consists of 14 residues. CDR3 nucleotide sequence: TGTGCCAGCAGCCCCCGGGACCAGGAAGAGACCCAGTACTTC. It is translated as CASSPRDQEETQYF.

The genes are TRBV7-9 and TRBJ2-2; tentative D call: TRBD2 (6 bases). Trimming pared 5 bases from V and 6 bases from J, leaving 13 bases between. Germline V gene sequence: CDR1 SEHNR, CDR2 FQNEAQ (reference sequence). The CDR3 is 14 residues long. CDR3 loop: CASSPTSGAGELFF. CDR3 sequence (DNA): TGTGCCAGCAGCCCGACATCGGGGGCCGGGGAGCTGTTTTTT. Based on the CDR3 plus reference TRBV7-9 and TRBJ2-2, the full variable domain is DTGVSQNPRHKITKRGQNVTFRCDPISEHNRLYWYRQTLGQGPEFLTYFQNEAQLEKSRLLSDRFSAERPKGSFSTLEIQRTEQGDSAMYLCASSPTSGAGELFFGEGSRLTVL.

The CDR3 region has the DNA TGTGCCAGCAGTTACCTACAGCGGGGCGAGCAGTACTTC. It codes for CASSYLQRGEQYF. The chain links TRBV6-6 to TRBJ2-7; 7 bases are a match to TRBD2. Losses at the gene ends were 2 bases for V and 6 bases for J; bases not matched to a gene: 4. Germline CDR1 and CDR2: MNHNY and SVGAGI (reference sequence). The CDR3 is 13 residues long.

The V call is TRBV7-2, the J call TRBJ2-6; D not certain. V lost 5 bases to trimming and J lost 10 bases, with 15 bases between them. This CDR3 comprises 14 residues. Per germline, CDR1 SGHTA and CDR2 FQGNSA. CDR3 DNA sequence: TGTGCCAGCAGCCCCGAAGGGTGGGTAAACGTCCTGACTTTC. This translates into CASSPEGWVNVLTF.

The chain carries TRBV11-2 and TRBJ2-1; no definite D call. Germline lookup yields CDR1 SGHAT and CDR2 FQNNGV. Trimming cost V 1 base and J 4 bases, with 8 bases left between them. CDR3 length: 14 residues. The CDR3 sequence is CASSLVSRYNEQFF. The CDR3 nucleotides are TGTGCCAGCAGCTTAGTGAGTCGGTACAATGAGCAGTTCTTC. The entire variable domain, with the rest obtained from reference TRBV11-2 and TRBJ2-1, is as follows: EAGVAQSPRYKIIEKRQSVAFWCNPISGHATLYWYQQILGQGPKLLIQFQNNGVVDDSQLPKDRFSAERLKGVDSTLKIQPAKLEDSAVYLCASSLVSRYNEQFFGPGTRLTVL.